This entry features one T cell receptor beta chain sequence. The antigen it binds to is not known. No quality values exist for individual bases; no much larger clone is one base distant. This record comes from a study of cytomegalovirus exposure and HLA in healthy donors listed by TCRdb under 2017. In terms of the full investigation: An earlier analysis of around 600 of the donors reported roughly 300 Gb of sequence data and around 110 million unique TCR beta sequences from 150 million to 200 million T cells. Roughly 300 gigabases of sequencing data and approximately 93 million unique TCR sequences were included in an early release covering about 700 HLA-typed donors. Among the 398 genotyped donors, 75% to 90% belonged to the genetic ancestry cluster associated with self-reported Caucasian donors. The study was designed to test whether signatures of past pathogen exposure could be identified by cataloging public T cell receptors. The study used immunosequencing to profile the T cell repertoires of approximately 690 subjects and linked those repertoires to cytomegalovirus serostatus. A separate validation cohort of approximately 130 different subjects was used in addition to the roughly 670-subject first cohort. To predict cytomegalovirus infection status, the study combined high-throughput TCR immunosequencing, statistical association of individual TCRs with disease status, and machine learning. To study patterns of TCR occurrence, a later analysis re-analyzed previously published TCR beta repertoires from 700 or so donors and added high-resolution HLA genotyping. Rather than drawing on any new phenotypic data, the later analysis identified candidate immune exposures from TCR beta sequences and the way those sequences occurred across donors. An earlier analysis of around 640 of the donors used high-throughput TCR beta sequencing to judge whether each TCR beta V gene segment behaved as functional or pseudogenic. Alongside the repertoire data, information on donor age, sex, ethnicity and CMV serostatus was compiled. In a later genetic analysis, genome-wide SNP genotypes for about three fifths of the roughly 670 donors were used, and that subset was treated as a discovery cohort. All discovery cohort repertoires had been generated using a single sequencing platform. HLA typing included class I and class II loci at four-digit resolution. Typing coverage differed by locus: A, B, C, DRB1 and DQB1 were typed in about 629-640 donors, DQA1 in roughly 510, DPA1 in 600 to 610, and DPB1 in 400 to 490. A few DR-DQ haplotypes were treated as single units for association and clustering because of strong linkage in the cohort. Among almost 400 genotyped donors of the cohort, an average of about 240,000 unique TCR beta nucleotide sequences were sequenced per donor, roughly 18% of them non-productive. The investigation overall reported the following: A later analysis reported that several top co-occurrence clusters appeared linked to parvovirus B19, influenza, CMV and Epstein-Barr virus. When HLA alleles, especially DR and DQ, strongly co-occurred, TCR associations were difficult to assign to individual alleles. At a false discovery rate of 0.05, a later analysis linked 16,000 or so TCR beta sequences to specific HLA alleles. In a later analysis, TCR association rates were found to vary across HLA loci, with the most associated TCRs seen for DRB1 alleles and the fewest for HLA-C alleles. A later analysis found that HLA-associated TCR beta chains were more clonally expanded and had lower generation probabilities than equally common non-associated chains. Correlated functional status among segregating V segments might reflect linkage disequilibrium, but an unknown experimental factor could not be ruled out. While some public TCRs were present in many individuals, most TCR sequences turned up only very rarely across donors. Over 15 rarely observed V segments, including chromosome 9 orphons, were excluded from the earlier analysis of approximately 600 of the donors because counts were too low. A cluster of highly shared sequence variants was judged likely to represent a technical artifact of the sequencing pipeline. Presence/absence analyses assumed roughly uniform sequencing depth across donors, an assumption that may not hold. A later genetic analysis associated a missense DCLRE1C variant with V-gene and J-gene trimming of TCR beta chains, and an independent cohort replicated the association. The authors suggested that the approach could potentially be generalized to other disease states and immunological phenotypes. The study listed over 150 TCR beta chains as associated with cytomegalovirus. For the cohort, immune exposure information was limited to CMV serostatus. The classifier was reported to diagnose cytomegalovirus status with high specificity and sensitivity in both the original cohort and the validation cohort. In an earlier analysis of fewer than 700 of the donors, most TCR beta V segments appeared in productive rearrangements about 87% or about 30% of the time, broadly matching IMGT annotations. Most CMV-associated TCR beta chains appeared to be HLA-restricted in a later analysis, and the HLA associations seemed to be driven largely by CMV exposure. Because HLA typing was missing for some donors at each locus, association tests included only the typed subset. A further reported finding was that TCR beta sequences accurately predicted the HLA-A and HLA-B alleles for most subjects in the first cohort. Some IMGT-functional V segments, including TRBV6-2 and TRBV6-3, could not be told apart with the 87-base-pair reads, so those segments were excluded. In this cohort, only TCR beta chains were sequenced, and detectable features were limited by the absence of alpha or paired-chain data. Compared with the 666-donor mean, donors in an Asian-associated ancestry cluster had fewer N-insertions in productive TCRs, according to a later genetic analysis. A few of the identified cytomegalovirus-associated TCR beta chains were confirmed in vitro to be specific for cytomegalovirus antigens.

The CDR1 and CDR2 encoded by the germline V gene are SGHRS and YFSETQ. V lost 2 bases and J lost 5 bases; the stretch between them is 16 bases long. The CDR3, from cysteine to phenylalanine, totals 15 residues. Kept here is only the CDR3 DNA, which spans 45 bases and is read in frame from base 1. Libraries were built with the immunoSEQ multiplex PCR assay. For the multiplex PCR, a mixture combining 60 forward primers for TCR Vbeta segments and 13 reverse primers for TCR Jbeta segments was used. Amplification of the CDR3 region of rearranged TCR beta genes was performed with a multiplex PCR assay on genomic DNA. The Illumina HiSeq System was used to sequence the amplified TCR beta libraries as 87-base-pair reads. As for how the authors treated the data: In a later analysis, tens of millions of unique TCR beta chains were counted across the 500 to 700 repertoires, and some 10 million of these chains were shared by at least two donors. A nearest-neighbor algorithm error-corrected the raw reads and collapsed the reads into unique sequences, merging closely related sequences to remove PCR and sequencing errors. CDR3 sequences were aligned to IMGT reference sequences to assign V, D and J gene segments. For a sequence to be retained, a match of at least six nucleotides was required to both a V gene segment and a J gene segment. A rearrangement counted as productive if the CDR3 had no stop codons and remained in frame with V and J, and every other rearrangement counted as non-productive. Following IMGT convention, CDR3 was defined as the stretch from the second conserved V-encoded cysteine up to the conserved J-encoded phenylalanine. The earlier analysis of about 530 of the donors excluded any sequence lacking an unambiguous match to a single V gene segment. In an earlier analysis of some 590 of the donors, V segments were called functional above 56.7% productive rearrangements and were called segregating when the between-donor standard deviation exceeded 5%. A statistical classification framework was built for diagnosing cytomegalovirus status from the catalog of TCR beta chain sequences. In a later analysis, V and J genes were assigned by comparing TCR nucleotide sequences against IMGT/GENE-DB human TR gene sequences. A later analysis assigned CDR3 sequences and most-parsimonious VDJ recombination scenarios with the TCRdist pipeline. In a later analysis, each TCR beta chain was defined by its CDR3 amino acid sequence together with its V-gene family, and reads without a unique V-gene family were excluded. In a later analysis, around 650 highly shared, low-generation-probability nucleotide sequences were removed to address suspected cross-contamination and a sequencing artifact. In a later analysis, a clonal expansion index for each public chain was calculated from normalized within-repertoire ranks of inferred template counts. In a later analysis, generation probabilities were computed using a VDJ recombination model fitted to out-of-frame rearrangements, and the results were checked against IGoR. In a later analysis, hypergeometric tests were used to score TCR-TCR, TCR-HLA and TCR-CMV co-occurrence, with a repertoire-size bias correction applied to TCR pairs. In a later analysis, false discovery rates were estimated by permuting HLA or CMV assignments 20 times. In a later analysis, co-occurring TCRs were grouped using DBSCAN, with TCRdist sequence similarity added in when clustering inside HLA-allele-positive subsets. Co-occurrence clustering excluded repertoires with fewer than 30,000 or more than 120,000 public chains, plus five with anomalous nucleotide sharing. The source is immuneACCESS, and TCRdb retained only in-frame sequences with V and J called. Part of the clones is not carried over; for the studies checked, unresolved V genes explain less than half of this, and the remainder is unexplained. V and J calls and clone size come straight from that table; D and trimming were deduced from the DNA. The sample table records approximately 99,000 clones; approximately 85% of these occur just once. The ten largest clones capture about 4.8% of the sample.

The cohort comprised some 730 healthy bone marrow donors. At the time of sampling, all cohort members were nominally healthy, though unrecorded immune exposures were likely present. The donor was CMV seropositive and belonged to the group of 250 to 300 seropositive cohort members. Each donor provided a peripheral blood sample, and peripheral blood mononuclear cells were used for TCR beta sequencing. Genomic DNA was extracted from the blood cell samples with the Qiagen DNeasy Blood Extraction Kit. This receptor was obtained from a man aged 40-49 years in good health and CMV-seropositive. The material sequenced was PBMCs. Recombination joined TRBV5-1 with TRBJ1-2, and perhaps TRBD1 as D gene, on 5 matching bases. CDR3 loop: CASSFRSRDTYGYTF. The nucleotide sequence is given as TGCGCCAGCAGCTTCCGTTCCAGGGATACTTATGGCTACACCTTC.